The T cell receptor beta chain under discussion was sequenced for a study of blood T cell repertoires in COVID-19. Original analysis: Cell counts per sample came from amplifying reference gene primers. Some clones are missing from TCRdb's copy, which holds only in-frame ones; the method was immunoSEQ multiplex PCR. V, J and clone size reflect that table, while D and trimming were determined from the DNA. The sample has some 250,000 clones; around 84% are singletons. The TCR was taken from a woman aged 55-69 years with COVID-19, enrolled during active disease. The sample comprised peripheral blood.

Written as DNA, the CDR3 is TGCGCCAGCCGAACTAGCGGGGGAGAGACCCAGTACTTC. Protein: CASRTSGGETQYF. This chain connects TRBV5-1 to TRBJ2-5, with 11 bases fitting TRBD2. The CDR3 consists of 13 residues. The V gene end was trimmed by 7 bases and the J gene end by 4 bases; junction bases not matched to a gene: 3. Per germline, CDR1 SGHRS and CDR2 YFSETQ.